Each of the 9 T cell receptor beta chains below was sequenced from the same sample in a study of T-cell memory formation after mild COVID-19. A single record per CDR3 protein comes from TCRdb applying MiXCR to the 5' RACE reads. The sample has 30,000 or so distinct CDR3 sequences; roughly 21% are singletons. Input material: PBMCs or a T cell subset sorted from them (not recorded which). These receptor sequences come from an adult who had mild COVID-19 (a few samples of this study predate the infection). Cell type and time point are not known.

This clonotype has just a few counts. V gene TRBV25-1 combines with J gene TRBJ1-6; D is ambiguous. This CDR3 is built from 13 residues. Looked up from germline, CDR1 is MGHDK and CDR2 is SYGVNS. Trimming removed 2 bases at V and 6 bases at J, with 5 bases between. The CDR3 DNA reads TGTGCCAGCAGTGAAGTCGTTAATTCACCCCTCCACTTT. Amino acids: CASSEVVNSPLHF.

CDR3 DNA: TGTGCCAGCAGTGAATTAGACAGCCTGAACACTGAAGCTTTCTTT. It yields the protein CASSELDSLNTEAFF. The chain couples TRBV2 to TRBJ1-1, with D perhaps TRBD1 (5 bases). This CDR3 has 15 residues. The V gene's germline CDR1 is SNHLY and CDR2 FYNNEI. Trimming took off 2 bases at V and 0 bases at J, with 10 bases between the two ends.

The table lists this clonotype with many counts. The rearrangement joins TRBV29-1 to TRBJ2-5; 14 bases agree with TRBD2. After removal of 5 bases from V and 5 bases from J, the junction contained 13 bases not matched to a gene. CDR1 is SQVTM and CDR2 is ANQGSEA in the germline V gene. The CDR3 has 17 residues. The CDR3 loop is CSVNSGLAGGYGETQYF. DNA of the CDR3: TGCAGCGTTAACTCAGGACTAGCGGGGGGATATGGGGAGACCCAGTACTTC.

This clonotype has ten or more counts. The V gene is TRBV7-3, the J gene TRBJ2-1; TRBD2 might be the D (5 bases). Germline values: CDR1 SGHTA, CDR2 FQGTGA. The ends were cut back, 2 bases at V and 5 bases at J, with 19 bases in the middle. CDR3 size: 17 residues. The CDR3 DNA follows: TGTGCCAGCAGCTTAGGGAGCCCCGTTGGTAGGAACAATGAGCAGTTCTTC. Amino acids: CASSLGSPVGRNNEQFF.

This clonotype was seen at least ten times. The gene calls are TRBV12-3 or TRBV12-4 and TRBJ2-3; possible D gene TRBD2, 7 bases. V lost 6 bases and J lost 1, with 20 bases in between. CDR3 length: 17 amino acids. The CDR3 coding sequence is TGTGCCAGCAGCGGGATTAGGGCGGGGGCTGGCACAGATACGCAGTATTTT. Its translation: CASSGIRAGAGTDTQYF.

J is TRBJ2-6 and V is TRBV4-3, with D perhaps given as TRBD1 or TRBD2 (5 bases each). The V gene lost 0 bases and the J gene lost 4 bases, with 13 bases spanning the gap. CDR3 size: 17 residues. CDR1 and CDR2 from the germline V gene are LGHNA and YSLEER. This CDR3 reads CASSQEVEGTGANVLTF. The CDR3 DNA reads as TGCGCCAGCAGCCAAGAAGTTGAGGGGACCGGGGCCAACGTCCTGACTTTC.

At least ten counts were recorded for this clonotype. The V and J genes are TRBV7-9 and TRBJ2-2; 7 positions agree with TRBD2. J lost 4 bases, V lost 3 bases, and 2 bases had no gene match. The CDR3 covers 14 residues. Looked up from germline, CDR1 is SEHNR and CDR2 is FQNEAQ (reference sequence). CDR3 protein: CASSFSGGTGELFF. The CDR3 DNA sequence: TGTGCCAGCAGCTTTTCGGGAGGCACCGGGGAGCTGTTTTTT.

This clonotype was seen at least ten times. V is TRBV6-2 or TRBV6-3 and J is TRBJ2-7; no clear D gene. The germline V and J ends were trimmed by 6 bases and 5 bases, with 11 bases remaining between them. The CDR3 contains 12 residues. Germline V gives CDR1 MNHEY, CDR2 SVGEGT. The CDR3 coding sequence is TGTGCCAGCAGGGAGACACTAAACGAGCAGTACTTC. The encoded protein is CASRETLNEQYF.

This chain connects TRBV27 to TRBJ1-3, with a weak D call TRBD1 (5 bases). Germline V gene lookup returns CDR1 MNHEY and CDR2 SMNVEV (reference sequence). The CDR3 consists of 15 residues. The ends were cut back, 6 bases at V and 0 bases at J, with 12 bases in the middle. The CDR3 sequence: CASSPDSYSGNTIYF. CDR3 nucleotides: TGTGCCAGCAGCCCCGACAGCTACTCTGGAAACACCATATATTTT.